The clone carrying this T cell receptor beta chain was detected once. Its target is not known. The V end lost 2 bases, the J end lost 6 bases, and 10 bases lay between the germline ends. This CDR3 is built from 14 residues. Germline loops: CDR1 MNHNS, CDR2 SASEGT. These data come from a study of shared clonotypes between healthy human individuals. Across the whole study: Contributing individuals were two females and a few males aged 18 to 49.

Study results and limitations: Rarefaction demonstrated incomplete sorted-subset sequencing despite large depth. Researchers found naive subsets generally carried larger estimated richness than memory subsets.

Here immunoSEQ multiplex PCR was the method, and the copy in TCRdb shows in-frame clones only, minus some. Of a few million clones in the sample, approximately 93% were seen once. The sample comprised naive CD4+ T cells from PBMCs. The subset here: CD45RA+ positively selected. The sequence was collected from a man aged 18 to 30 in good health. Some clones in this sample may be carry-over from other donors' samples. The chain is built from TRBV6-1 and TRBJ1-4; D is perhaps TRBD1 (6 bases). Here the CDR3 reads CASSELQGDEKLFF. The DNA for the CDR3 is TGTGCCAGCAGTGAACTACAGGGCGATGAAAAACTGTTTTTT.